The next 13 T cell receptor beta chains were all read from a single sample in a study of Tregs in tolerant kidney transplant recipients. Generated by immunoSEQ multiplex PCR, the TCRdb table keeps only in-frame clones and is missing some. The table lists 35,000 to 50,000 clones, roughly 95% of them singletons. Which antigens these TCRs recognize remains unknown. The sequenced material came from Tregs from blood cultured with allogeneic cells. These receptors originate from a human donor in good health.

The chain employs TRBV9 and TRBJ2-3; D is undetermined. V gave up 4 bases and J gave up 5 bases, with 14 bases separating them. Looked up from germline, CDR1 is SGDLS and CDR2 is YYNGEE. The CDR3 extends over 14 amino acids. In DNA form, the CDR3 reads TGTGCCAGCAGCCAAGCCCCTCTAGGAGATACGCAGTATTTT. The encoded protein is CASSQAPLGDTQYF.

The rearrangement joins TRBV11-2 to TRBJ2-3; D possibly corresponds to TRBD2 (6 bases). The germline V gene encodes CDR1 SGHAT and CDR2 FQNNGV. The CDR3 length is 16 residues. The V and J ends lost 3 bases and 7 bases respectively, with 20 bases between them. The CDR3 sequence is CASSFETSLLGNTQYF. DNA of the CDR3: TGTGCCAGCAGCTTCGAAACTAGCTTGTTGGGTAATACGCAGTATTTT.

The genes are TRBV29-1 and TRBJ2-1; maybe TRBD1 (6 bases). Germline lookup yields CDR1 SQVTM and CDR2 ANQGSEA. Deletions cut 8 bases from V and 0 bases from J, with 11 bases between. CDR3 length equals 13 residues. DNA of the CDR3: TGCAGCCCCACAGGGAGCTCCTACAATGAGCAGTTCTTC. Encoded protein: CSPTGSSYNEQFF.

This sequence joins TRBV5-1 and TRBJ1-1; tentatively, D is TRBD1 (6 bases). Per the germline V gene, CDR1 is SGHRS and CDR2 is YFSETQ. V lost 0 bases and J lost 7, with 25 bases in between. This CDR3 region has 18 residues. The CDR3 DNA is TGCGCCAGCAGCTTGGGCTTTATACAGGGCCCTAGGGCCAGTGAAGCTTTCTTT. This encodes CASSLGFIQGPRASEAFF.

The V gene is TRBV4-1, the J gene TRBJ1-2; the D gene is possibly TRBD1 (6 bases). V lost 4 bases and J 8 bases, leaving 23 bases between the germline ends. The germline V gene has CDR1 MGHRA and CDR2 YSYEKL. The length of the CDR3 is 16 residues. CDR3 nucleotides: TGCGCCAGCAGCCCCGGGGGCAGCGGGGTGGGTGGCGGCTACACCTTC. Residues: CASSPGGSGVGGGYTF.

CDR3 sequence reads: CASSLPFRGALTNEQFF. For the CDR3, the DNA is TGTGCCAGCAGCTTGCCCTTCCGGGGGGCCCTGACTAATGAGCAGTTCTTC. The rearrangement joins TRBV5-4 to TRBJ2-1, with a tentative D call TRBD2 (7 bases). Trimming stripped 1 base from V and 7 bases from J, with 21 bases between. The CDR3 totals 17 residues. CDR1 SGHNT and CDR2 YYREEE come from the germline V gene (reference sequence).

The rearrangement uses TRBV2 and TRBJ2-7; D not certain. Germline CDR1 and CDR2: SNHLY and FYNNEI. V was cut by 3 bases and J by 2 bases, with 8 bases left in between. CDR3 length: 13 amino acids. CDR3 amino acids: CASSEDQPYEQYF. The DNA of the CDR3 is TGTGCCAGCAGTGAGGATCAGCCCTACGAGCAGTACTTC.

This clone was recorded only once. The rearrangement joins TRBV5-1 to TRBJ1-5; a weak D match, TRBD1 (6 bases). Trimming cost V 2 bases and J 5 bases, with 8 bases left between them. The CDR3 runs 13 residues. The germline V gene encodes CDR1 SGHRS and CDR2 YFSETQ. The CDR3 DNA reads as TGCGCCAGCAGCTTCGCAGGGGATCAGCCCCAGCATTTT. Protein product: CASSFAGDQPQHF. The full variable domain, with the rest looked up from reference TRBV5-1 and TRBJ1-5, is KAGVTQTPRYLIKTRGQQVTLSCSPISGHRSVSWYQQTPGQGLQFLFEYFSETQRNKGNFPGRFSGRQFSNSRSEMNVSTLELGDSALYLCASSFAGDQPQHFGDGTRLSIL.

The chain recombines TRBV6-6 with TRBJ2-7, with TRBD2 as a possible D gene (5 bases). Trimming pared 7 bases from V and 6 bases from J, leaving 10 bases between. The CDR3 runs to 11 residues. CDR1 MNHNY and CDR2 SVGAGI come from the germline V gene (reference sequence). CDR3 in amino acids: CASISSGEQYF. The DNA for the CDR3 is TGTGCCAGCATCAGCAGCGGCGAGCAGTACTTC.

J is TRBJ2-2 and V is TRBV10-1; 8 bases map to TRBD1. From germline, CDR1 is WNHNN and CDR2 SYGVQD (reference sequence). CDR3 length equals 14 residues. V was clipped by 6 bases and J by 6 bases; unmatched bases: 6. CDR3 in amino acids: CASRRQGIAGELFF. The CDR3 nucleotides are TGCGCCAGCAGACGACAGGGGATTGCCGGGGAGCTGTTTTTT.

This clone was recorded only once. This chain uses TRBV15 with TRBJ2-1, with a weak D call TRBD1 (6 bases). The germline gives CDR1 LNHNV, CDR2 YYDKDF (reference sequence). The CDR3 loop spans 16 amino acids. The V end lost 5 bases, the J end lost 1 base, and 15 bases lay between the germline ends. The CDR3 DNA follows: TGTGCCACCAGCCGAGGGGGTGGCCGTTCCTACAATGAGCAGTTCTTC. This encodes CATSRGGGRSYNEQFF. The entire variable domain, with the rest obtained from reference TRBV15 and TRBJ2-1, is as follows: DAMVIQNPRYQVTQFGKPVTLSCSQTLNHNVMYWYQQKSSQAPKLLFHYYDKDFNNEADTPDNFQSRRPNTSFCFLDIRSPGLGDTAMYLCATSRGGGRSYNEQFFGPGTRLTVL.

This clone was observed a single time. The CDR3 nucleotides are TGTGCCAGCAGCTTTAAATGGGTGGCGAGACCCACAGATACGCAGTATTTT. It specifies CASSFKWVARPTDTQYF. The J gene is TRBJ2-3, the V gene TRBV7-2; D is unclear. The CDR3 consists of 17 residues. V was clipped by 3 bases and J by 2 bases, with 18 bases between them. Germline V gene lookup returns CDR1 SGHTA and CDR2 FQGNSA.

The chain has TRBV14 and TRBJ2-7, with 9 bases fitting TRBD2. Germline CDR1 and CDR2: SGHDN and FVKESK. The CDR3 contains 16 residues. With V trimmed by 1 base and J by 5 bases, 9 bases remained unmatched. CDR3 loop: CASSQGRLAGWDEQYF. Here the CDR3 DNA reads TGTGCCAGCAGCCAAGGGCGCCTAGCGGGATGGGACGAGCAGTACTTC.